The clone carrying this T cell receptor beta chain was seen repeatedly, ten times or more. This record comes from a study of T cells in Graves' hyperthyroidism and ophthalmopathy. The investigators amplified TCR beta CDR3 regions from RNA transcripts. The HTBI set primed first-round TCR CDR3 RT-PCR. TCRdb used MiXCR to reprocess the multiplex PCR reads, holding one entry per CDR3 protein. The sample has about 300,000 distinct CDR3 sequences; around a sixth are singletons. Between the trimmed V and J ends, which lost 3 bases and 4 bases, there was a span of 14 bases. CDR1 is DFQATT and CDR2 is SNEGSKA in the germline V gene (reference sequence). There are 14 residues in the CDR3.

The sample was blood. The chain employs TRBV20-1 and TRBJ2-3, with D tentatively TRBD1 or TRBD2 (5 bases each). The receptor was isolated from a man aged 30-40 years with Graves' hyperthyroidism. The CDR3: CSARRDPSADTQYF. DNA for the CDR3: TGCAGTGCTAGGAGGGACCCCAGCGCAGATACGCAGTATTTT.